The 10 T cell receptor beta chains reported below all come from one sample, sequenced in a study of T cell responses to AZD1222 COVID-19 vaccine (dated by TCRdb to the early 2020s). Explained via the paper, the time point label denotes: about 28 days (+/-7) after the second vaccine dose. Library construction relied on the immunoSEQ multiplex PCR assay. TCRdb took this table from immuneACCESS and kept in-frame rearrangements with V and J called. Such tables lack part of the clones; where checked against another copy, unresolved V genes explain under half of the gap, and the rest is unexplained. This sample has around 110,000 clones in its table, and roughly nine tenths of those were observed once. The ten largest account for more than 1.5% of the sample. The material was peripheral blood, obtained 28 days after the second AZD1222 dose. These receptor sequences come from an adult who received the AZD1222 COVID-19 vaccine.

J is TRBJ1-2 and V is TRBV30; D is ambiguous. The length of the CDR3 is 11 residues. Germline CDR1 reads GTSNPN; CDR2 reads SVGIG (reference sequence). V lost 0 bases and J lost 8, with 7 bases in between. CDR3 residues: CAWSVLGGYTF. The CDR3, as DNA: TGTGCCTGGAGTGTACTTGGAGGCTACACCTTC.

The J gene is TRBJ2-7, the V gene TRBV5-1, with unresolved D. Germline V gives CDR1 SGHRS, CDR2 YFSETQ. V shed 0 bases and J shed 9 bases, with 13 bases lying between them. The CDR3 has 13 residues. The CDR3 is CASSLASPTGQYF. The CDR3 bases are TGCGCCAGCAGCTTGGCCAGTCCGACCGGGCAGTACTTC.

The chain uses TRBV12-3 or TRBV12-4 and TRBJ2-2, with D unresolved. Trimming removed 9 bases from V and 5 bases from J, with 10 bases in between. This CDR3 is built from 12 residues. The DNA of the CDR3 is TGTGCCAGTTCATGGAGTACCGGGGAGCTGTTTTTT. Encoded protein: CASSWSTGELFF.

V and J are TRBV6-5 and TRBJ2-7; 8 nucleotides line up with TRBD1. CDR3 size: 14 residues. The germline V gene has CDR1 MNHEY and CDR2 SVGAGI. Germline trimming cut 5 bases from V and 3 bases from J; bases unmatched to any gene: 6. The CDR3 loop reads CASSPGQANYEQYF. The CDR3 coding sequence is TGTGCCAGCAGTCCGGGACAGGCTAACTACGAGCAGTACTTC.

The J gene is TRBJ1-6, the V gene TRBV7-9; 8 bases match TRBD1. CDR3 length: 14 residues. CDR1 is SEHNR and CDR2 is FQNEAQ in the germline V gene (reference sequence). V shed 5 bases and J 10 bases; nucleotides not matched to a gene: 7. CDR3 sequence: CASSAGGAGSPLHF. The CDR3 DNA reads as TGTGCCAGCAGCGCAGGGGGCGCAGGATCACCCCTCCACTTT. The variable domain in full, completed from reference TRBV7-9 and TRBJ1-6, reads DTGVSQNPRHKITKRGQNVTFRCDPISEHNRLYWYRQTLGQGPEFLTYFQNEAQLEKSRLLSDRFSAERPKGSFSTLEIQRTEQGDSAMYLCASSAGGAGSPLHFGNGTRLTVT.

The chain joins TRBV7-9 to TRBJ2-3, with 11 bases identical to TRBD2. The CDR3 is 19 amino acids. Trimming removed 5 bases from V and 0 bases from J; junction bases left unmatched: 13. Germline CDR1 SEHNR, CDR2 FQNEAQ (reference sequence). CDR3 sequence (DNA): TGTGCCAGCAGCCCCTATAGACCGGGACTAGCGGAGAGCACAGATACGCAGTATTTT. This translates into CASSPYRPGLAESTDTQYF.

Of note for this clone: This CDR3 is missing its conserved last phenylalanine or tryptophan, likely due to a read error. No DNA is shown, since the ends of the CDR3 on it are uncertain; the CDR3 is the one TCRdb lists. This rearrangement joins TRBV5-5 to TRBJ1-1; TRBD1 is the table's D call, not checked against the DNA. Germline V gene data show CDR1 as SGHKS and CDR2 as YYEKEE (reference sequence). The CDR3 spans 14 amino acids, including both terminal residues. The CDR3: CASSPVSTGGDPLG.

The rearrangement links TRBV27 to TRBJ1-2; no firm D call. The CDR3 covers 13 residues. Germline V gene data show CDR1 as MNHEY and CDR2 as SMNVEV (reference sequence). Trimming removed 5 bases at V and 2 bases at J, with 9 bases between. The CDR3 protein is CASSSYGNYGYTF. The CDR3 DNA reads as TGTGCCAGCAGTAGTTACGGAAACTATGGCTACACCTTC.

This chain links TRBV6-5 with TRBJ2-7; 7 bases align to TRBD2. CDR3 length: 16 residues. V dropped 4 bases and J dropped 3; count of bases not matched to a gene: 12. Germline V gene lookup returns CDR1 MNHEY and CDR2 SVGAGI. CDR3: CASSFSGGGFFYEQYF. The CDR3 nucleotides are TGTGCCAGCAGTTTCTCGGGGGGTGGCTTCTTCTACGAGCAGTACTTC.

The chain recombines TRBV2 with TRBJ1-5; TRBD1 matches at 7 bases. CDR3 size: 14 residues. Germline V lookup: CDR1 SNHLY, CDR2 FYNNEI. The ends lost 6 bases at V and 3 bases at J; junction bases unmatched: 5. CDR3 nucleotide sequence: TGTGCCAGCAGGCGGGACAGCGACAATCAGCCCCAGCATTTT. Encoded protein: CASRRDSDNQPQHF.